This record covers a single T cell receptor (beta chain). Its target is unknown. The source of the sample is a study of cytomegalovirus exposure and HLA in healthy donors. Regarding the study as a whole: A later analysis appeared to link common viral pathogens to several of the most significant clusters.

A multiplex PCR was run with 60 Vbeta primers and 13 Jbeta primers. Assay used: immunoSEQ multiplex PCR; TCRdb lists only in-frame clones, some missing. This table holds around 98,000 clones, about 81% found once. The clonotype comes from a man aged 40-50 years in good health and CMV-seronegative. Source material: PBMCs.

The CDR3 DNA reads as TGTGCCAGCTCACCCCGGGGTGAGGGTGCTGGCTACACCTTC. The encoded protein is CASSPRGEGAGYTF. V gene TRBV18 combines with J gene TRBJ1-2; no clear D gene. This CDR3 contains 14 residues. V gave up 3 bases and J gave up 7 bases, with 15 bases separating them. Germline CDR1 reads KGHSH; CDR2 reads LQKENI.